This passage covers 19 T cell receptor beta chains from one sample sequenced in a study of blood T cell repertoires in COVID-19. The table came from immunoSEQ multiplex PCR; TCRdb's copy has only in-frame clones and leaves some out. The sample shows 100,000 to 120,000 clones, around 84% of them seen only once. The material sequenced was peripheral blood. All receptors derive from a man aged 35-49 years with acute or convalescent COVID-19.

This chain uses TRBV29-1 with TRBJ2-3, with a weak D call TRBD1 (6 bases). CDR1 is SQVTM and CDR2 is ANQGSEA in the germline V gene. CDR3 size: 12 residues. Trimming stripped 7 bases from V and 3 bases from J, with 11 bases between. CDR3 in amino acids: CSASGETDTQYF. For the CDR3, the DNA is TGCAGCGCATCAGGGGAAACAGATACGCAGTATTTT.

J is TRBJ1-2 and V is TRBV3-1 (or the pseudogene TRBV3-2), with 8 nucleotides matching TRBD1. The trim removed 4 bases at V and 7 bases at J, leaving 8 bases unmatched. The CDR3 runs to 14 residues. CDR1 is LGHDT, CDR2 YNNKEL, per germline (reference sequence). The CDR3 DNA reads as TGTGCCAGCAGCCCTACTGGACAGGGTTTTGGCTACACCTTC. It specifies CASSPTGQGFGYTF.

The rearrangement links TRBV5-4 to TRBJ2-2, with 9 bases that match TRBD2. Losses at the gene ends were 1 base for V and 6 bases for J; bases not matched to a gene: 10. The CDR3 sequence is 17 residues long. Germline lookup yields CDR1 SGHNT and CDR2 YYREEE (reference sequence). DNA of the CDR3: TGTGCCAGCAGCTTGATCGGTCAGCGGGGGGCCCCCGGGGAGCTGTTTTTT. It is translated as CASSLIGQRGAPGELFF. The complete variable domain, with remaining parts taken from reference TRBV5-4 and TRBJ2-2, reads ETGVTQSPTHLIKTRGQQVTLRCSSQSGHNTVSWYQQALGQGPQFIFQYYREEENGRGNFPPRFSGLQFPNYSSELNVNALELDDSALYLCASSLIGQRGAPGELFFGEGSRLTVL.

The chain recombines TRBV10-3 with TRBJ1-6, with D tentatively TRBD1 (5 bases). Trimming shortened V by 7 bases and J by 5 bases, and 9 bases separated the two germline ends. The CDR3 length is 13 residues. Germline V gene data show CDR1 as ENHRY and CDR2 as SYGVKD. In DNA, the CDR3 is TGTGCCATCAACGGAGGGGATAATTCACCCCTCCACTTT. Amino acid sequence: CAINGGDNSPLHF.

The J gene is TRBJ2-1, the V gene TRBV5-1; 12 bases are shared with TRBD2. V was pared by 5 bases and J by 6 bases, with 6 bases of the junction left unmatched. Looked up from germline, CDR1 is SGHRS and CDR2 is YFSETQ. This CDR3 comprises 15 residues. CDR3 DNA: TGCGCCAGCAGTCCGCGGACTAGCGGGGTCAATGAGCAGTTCTTC. This encodes CASSPRTSGVNEQFF.

The chain combines TRBV7-9 with TRBJ2-7; D unclear. Trimming pared 5 bases from V and 4 bases from J, leaving 15 bases between. In germline, CDR1 is SEHNR, CDR2 FQNEAQ (reference sequence). CDR3 length equals 14 residues. CDR3 protein: CASSRAALPYEQYF. CDR3 DNA: TGTGCCAGCAGCCGCGCGGCTCTCCCATACGAGCAGTACTTC.

The V call is TRBV10-3, the J call TRBJ1-4; 11 bases line up with TRBD1. This CDR3 comprises 16 residues. CDR1 and CDR2 from the germline V gene are ENHRY and SYGVKD. V trimming: 10 bases; J trimming: 0 bases; junction bases outside the gene matches: 7. The CDR3 loop reads CATGTGGEPTNEKLFF. CDR3 DNA: TGTGCCACCGGGACAGGGGGGGAGCCAACTAATGAAAAACTGTTTTTT.

J is TRBJ2-7 and V is TRBV10-3; D perhaps matches TRBD1 (5 bases). Trimming removed 8 bases at V and 0 bases at J, with 14 bases between. Per the germline V gene, CDR1 is ENHRY and CDR2 is SYGVKD. The CDR3 is 14 residues long. The CDR3 protein is CAISGKGISYEQYF. CDR3 in DNA: TGTGCCATCTCTGGGAAGGGGATCTCCTACGAGCAGTACTTC.

This chain connects TRBV7-7 to TRBJ2-3; possibly TRBD1 for D (6 bases). CDR1 is SSHAT, CDR2 FNYEAQ, per germline (reference sequence). This CDR3 is built from 15 residues. The germline V and J ends were trimmed by 5 bases and 4 bases, with 16 bases remaining between them. The CDR3 is CASSPTTGFPDTQYF. As DNA, the CDR3 is TGTGCCAGCAGCCCAACTACAGGGTTCCCAGATACGCAGTATTTT.

Concerning this clone itself: An end of the junction differs from the germline gene, which may be a read error. J is TRBJ1-2 and V is TRBV19; 7 bases align to TRBD1. The CDR3 is made up of 14 amino acids. Germline CDR1 and CDR2: LNHDA and SQIVND (reference sequence). The CDR3 DNA reads as TGTGCCAGTAACTACAGGGGTCGGAACTTTGGCTACACCTTC. Residues: CASNYRGRNFGYTF.

The chain combines TRBV3-1 (or the pseudogene TRBV3-2) with TRBJ1-3, with D tentatively TRBD1 (5 bases). The CDR3 covers 16 residues. Germline assignment: CDR1 LGHDT and CDR2 YNNKEL (reference sequence). Between the trimmed V and J ends, which lost 4 bases and 0 bases, there was a span of 13 bases. This chain's CDR3 is CASSRAGTSSGNTIYF. Here the CDR3 DNA reads TGTGCCAGCAGCCGGGCAGGGACTAGCTCTGGAAACACCATATATTTT.

The V gene is TRBV29-1, the J gene TRBJ2-7, with D tentatively TRBD1 (6 bases). Germline CDR1 is SQVTM and CDR2 is ANQGSEA. The CDR3 contains 13 residues. V lost 5 bases, J lost 6 bases, and 17 bases lay in between. In DNA, the CDR3 is TGCAGCGTTACCCTCAGGGGCGGGCGCGAGCAGTACTTC. This sequence encodes CSVTLRGGREQYF.

V is TRBV5-1 and J is TRBJ1-2; 8 bases align to TRBD1. CDR1 SGHRS and CDR2 YFSETQ come from the germline V gene. The CDR3 totals 17 residues. Trimming removed 0 bases from V and 7 bases from J; junction bases left unmatched: 14. The CDR3 coding sequence is TGCGCCAGCAGCTTGGGGCCCAGGCAGGGGGCGTCGAGTGGCTACACCTTC. It translates to CASSLGPRQGASSGYTF.

This chain links TRBV12-3 or TRBV12-4 with TRBJ1-3; D gene uncertain. V was shortened by 2 bases and J by 7 bases, with 6 bases between the two germline ends. The CDR3 is made up of 12 amino acids. The CDR3 is CASSLFANTIYF. For the CDR3, the DNA is TGTGCCAGCAGTTTATTTGCGAACACCATATATTTT.

The V call is TRBV6-6, the J call TRBJ1-6; TRBD1 is a possible D gene (5 bases). The CDR3 spans 12 residues. Trimming took 5 bases from V and 9 from J, leaving 8 bases between them. Germline V gene data show CDR1 as MNHNY and CDR2 as SVGAGI (reference sequence). The CDR3 sequence: CASSRQGSPLHF. DNA of the CDR3: TGTGCCAGCAGTCGGCAGGGTTCACCCCTCCACTTT.

V is TRBV4-1 and J is TRBJ1-1; D not certain. Germline CDR1 is MGHRA and CDR2 is YSYEKL. This CDR3 is built from 14 residues. Trimming shortened V by 0 bases and J by 3 bases, and 8 bases separated the two germline ends. CDR3 bases: TGCGCCAGCAGCCAAGAGGGCCGCTACACTGAAGCTTTCTTT. It yields the protein CASSQEGRYTEAFF.

J is TRBJ1-2 and V is TRBV25-1; 10 bases map to TRBD1. This CDR3 region has 14 residues. CDR1 and CDR2 (germline): MGHDK, SYGVNS. The V segment lost 2 bases and the J segment 5 bases; nucleotides outside the gene matches: 2. The CDR3 reads CASSEGGQGYGYTF. CDR3 bases: TGTGCCAGCAGTGAAGGGGGACAGGGGTATGGCTACACCTTC.

This clone was recorded only once. The V gene is TRBV25-1, the J gene TRBJ1-1, with D unclear. The V gene lost 4 bases and the J gene lost 0 bases, with 12 bases spanning the gap. The germline CDR1 and CDR2 sequences are MGHDK and SYGVNS. CDR3 length: 15 amino acids. The CDR3 here is CASSGQERMNTEAFF. CDR3 bases: TGTGCCAGCAGTGGTCAAGAGAGGATGAACACTGAAGCTTTCTTT. The full variable domain, its missing parts supplied by reference TRBV25-1 and TRBJ1-1, is EADIYQTPRYLVIGTGKKITLECSQTMGHDKMYWYQQDPGMELHLIHYSYGVNSTEKGDLSSESTVSRIRTEHFPLTLESARPSHTSQYLCASSGQERMNTEAFFGQGTRLTVV.

This chain joins TRBV24-1 and TRBJ2-2; weak D call: TRBD1 (5 bases). CDR1 and CDR2 (germline): KGHDR, SFDVKD. V was clipped by 5 bases and J by 4 bases, with 16 bases between them. The CDR3 runs 16 residues. The CDR3 protein is CATSGGSGDSTGELFF. CDR3 DNA sequence: TGTGCCACCAGTGGGGGCTCCGGCGATTCCACCGGGGAGCTGTTTTTT.